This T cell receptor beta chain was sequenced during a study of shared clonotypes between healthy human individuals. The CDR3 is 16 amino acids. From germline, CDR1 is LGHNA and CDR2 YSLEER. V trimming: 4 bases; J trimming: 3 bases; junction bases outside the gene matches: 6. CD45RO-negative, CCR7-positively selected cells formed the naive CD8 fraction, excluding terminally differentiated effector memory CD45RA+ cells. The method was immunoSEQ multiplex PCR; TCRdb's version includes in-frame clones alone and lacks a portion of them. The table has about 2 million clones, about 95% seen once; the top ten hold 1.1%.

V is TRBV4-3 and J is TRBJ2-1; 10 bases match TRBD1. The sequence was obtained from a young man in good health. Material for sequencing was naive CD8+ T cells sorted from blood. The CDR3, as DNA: TGCGCCAGCAGCCCGGAGACAGGGGGCAACTACAATGAGCAGTTCTTC. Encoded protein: CASSPETGGNYNEQFF.